The present TCR beta chain was sequenced within a study of T-cell memory formation after mild COVID-19. The overall study: TCR clusters were largely donor specific. Findings and caveats of the study: Day 15 to 85 contracting clones showed balanced CD4/CD8; later expanders leaned CD4+. Whether day 37 second-wave clones are SARS-CoV-2-specific was not confirmed.

TCRalpha and TCRbeta libraries used 5'RACE with constant-segment primers and UMIs. TCRdb fed the 5' RACE reads into MiXCR, producing one record per CDR3 protein. In the table there are approximately 290,000 distinct CDR3 sequences, roughly a fifth of which are singletons. V was clipped by 6 bases and J by 5 bases, with 19 bases between them. The CDR3 consists of 15 residues. The germline V gene encodes CDR1 SNHLY and CDR2 FYNNEI. This clonotype turned up a few times. What it recognizes is unknown. The rearrangement links TRBV2 to TRBJ2-5, with D possibly matching TRBD2 (5 bases). The source material was PBMCs or a T cell subset sorted from them (not recorded which). The receptor comes from a man aged 18 to 29 who had mild COVID-19 (a few samples of this study predate the infection). Cell type and time point are not known. CDR3 loop: CASSLDSLLYETQYF. The CDR3 DNA reads as TGTGCCAGCAGCCTGGACTCGTTGCTATACGAGACCCAGTACTTC.